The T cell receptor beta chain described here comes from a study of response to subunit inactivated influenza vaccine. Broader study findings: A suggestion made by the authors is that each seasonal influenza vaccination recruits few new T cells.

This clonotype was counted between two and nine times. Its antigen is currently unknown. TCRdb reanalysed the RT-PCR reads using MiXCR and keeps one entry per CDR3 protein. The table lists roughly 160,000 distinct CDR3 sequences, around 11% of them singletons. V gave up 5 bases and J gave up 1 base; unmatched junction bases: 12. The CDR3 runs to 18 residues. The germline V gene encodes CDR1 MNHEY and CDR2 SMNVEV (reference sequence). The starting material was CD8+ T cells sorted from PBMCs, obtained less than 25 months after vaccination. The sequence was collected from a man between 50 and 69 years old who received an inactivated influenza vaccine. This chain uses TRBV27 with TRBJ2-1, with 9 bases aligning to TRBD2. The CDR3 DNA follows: TGTGCCAGCAGTCAGCTCTTAGCGGGGGCCCTTTCCTACAATGAGCAGTTCTTC. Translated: CASSQLLAGALSYNEQFF.